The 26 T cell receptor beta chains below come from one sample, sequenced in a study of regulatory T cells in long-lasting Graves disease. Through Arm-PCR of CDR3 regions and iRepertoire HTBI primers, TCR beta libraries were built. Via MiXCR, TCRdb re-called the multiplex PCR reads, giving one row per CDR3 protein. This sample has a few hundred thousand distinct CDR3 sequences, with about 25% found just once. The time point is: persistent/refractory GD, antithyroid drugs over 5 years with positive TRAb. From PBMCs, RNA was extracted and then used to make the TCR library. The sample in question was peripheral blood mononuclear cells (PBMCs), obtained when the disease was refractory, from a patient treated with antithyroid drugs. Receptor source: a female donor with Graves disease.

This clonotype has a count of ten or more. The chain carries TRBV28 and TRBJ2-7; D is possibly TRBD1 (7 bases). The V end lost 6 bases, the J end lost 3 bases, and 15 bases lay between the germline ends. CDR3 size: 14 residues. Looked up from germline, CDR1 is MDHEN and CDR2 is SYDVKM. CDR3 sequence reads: CASSPGGRVYEQYF. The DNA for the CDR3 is TGTGCCAGCAGCCCAGGGGGGCGCGTCTACGAGCAGTACTTC.

For the CDR3, the DNA is TGTGCCAGCTCTCAGTTTCCCGGGACAGACCACAGGTACGAGCAGTACTTC. Protein sequence: CASSQFPGTDHRYEQYF. The rearrangement joins TRBV18 to TRBJ2-7; 7 bases map to TRBD1. The germline CDR1 and CDR2 sequences are KGHSH and LQKENI. There are 17 residues in the CDR3. V was pared by 6 bases and J by 4 bases, with 18 bases of the junction left unmatched. Full variable domain (rest looked up from reference TRBV18 and TRBJ2-7): NAGVMQNPRHLVRRRGQEARLRCSPMKGHSHVYWYRQLPEEGLKFMVYLQKENIIDESGMPKERFSAEFPKEGPSILRIQQVVRGDSAAYFCASSQFPGTDHRYEQYFGPGTRLTVT.

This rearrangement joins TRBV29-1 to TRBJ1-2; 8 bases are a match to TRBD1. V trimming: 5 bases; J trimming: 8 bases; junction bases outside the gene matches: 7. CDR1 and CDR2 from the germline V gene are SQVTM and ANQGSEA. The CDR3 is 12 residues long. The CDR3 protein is CSVPDRAGGYTF. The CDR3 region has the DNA TGCAGCGTTCCGGACAGGGCTGGAGGCTACACCTTC.

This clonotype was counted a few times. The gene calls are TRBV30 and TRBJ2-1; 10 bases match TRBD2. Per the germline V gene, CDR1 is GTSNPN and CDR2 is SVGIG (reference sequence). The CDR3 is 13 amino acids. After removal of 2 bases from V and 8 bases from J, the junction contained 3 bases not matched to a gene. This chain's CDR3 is CAWSSSGRHEQFF. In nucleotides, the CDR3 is TGTGCCTGGAGTTCTAGCGGGAGACATGAGCAGTTCTTC.

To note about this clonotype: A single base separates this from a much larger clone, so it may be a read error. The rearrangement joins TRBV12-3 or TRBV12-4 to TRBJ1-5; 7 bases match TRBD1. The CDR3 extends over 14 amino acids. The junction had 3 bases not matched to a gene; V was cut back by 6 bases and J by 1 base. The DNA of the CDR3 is TGTGCCAGCAGGGAACAGGGGAGCAATCAGCCCCAGCATTTT. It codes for CASREQGSNQPQHF.

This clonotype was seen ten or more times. The CDR3 bases are TGTGCCAGCAGTCCAACCACCGACAGGAACACTGAAGCTTTCTTT. Encoded protein: CASSPTTDRNTEAFF. The chain recombines TRBV2 with TRBJ1-1; D is possibly TRBD1 (5 bases). This CDR3 comprises 15 residues. V was pared by 5 bases and J by 1 base, with 14 bases between. CDR1 and CDR2 (germline): SNHLY, FYNNEI.

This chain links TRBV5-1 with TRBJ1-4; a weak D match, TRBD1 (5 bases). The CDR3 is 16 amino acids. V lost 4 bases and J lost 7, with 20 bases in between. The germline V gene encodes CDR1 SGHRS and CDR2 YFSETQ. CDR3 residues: CASSGLGGSGGEKLFF. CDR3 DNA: TGCGCCAGCAGCGGGTTAGGTGGCAGCGGGGGTGAAAAACTGTTTTTT.

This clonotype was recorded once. The CDR3 protein is CASSGVTGTGGYSPLHF. The CDR3 coding sequence is TGTGCCAGCAGCGGAGTAACAGGGACCGGGGGTTATTCACCCCTCCACTTT. The V gene is TRBV11-2, the J gene TRBJ1-6; TRBD1 might be the D (6 bases). V was trimmed by 5 bases and J by 8 bases, leaving 22 bases between them. The CDR3 length is 17 residues. From germline, CDR1 is SGHAT and CDR2 FQNNGV.

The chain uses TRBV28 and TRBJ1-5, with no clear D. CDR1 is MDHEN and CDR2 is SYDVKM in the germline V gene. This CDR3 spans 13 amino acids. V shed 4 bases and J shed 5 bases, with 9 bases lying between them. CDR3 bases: TGTGCCAGCAGTTCCCCGACCTATCAGCCCCAGCATTTT. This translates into CASSSPTYQPQHF.

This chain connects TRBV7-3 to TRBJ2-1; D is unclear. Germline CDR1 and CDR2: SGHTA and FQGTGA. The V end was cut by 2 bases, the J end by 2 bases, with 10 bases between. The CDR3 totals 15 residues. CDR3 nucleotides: TGTGCCAGCAGCTTAGGTCTGGGGACCTACAATGAGCAGTTCTTC. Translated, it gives CASSLGLGTYNEQFF.

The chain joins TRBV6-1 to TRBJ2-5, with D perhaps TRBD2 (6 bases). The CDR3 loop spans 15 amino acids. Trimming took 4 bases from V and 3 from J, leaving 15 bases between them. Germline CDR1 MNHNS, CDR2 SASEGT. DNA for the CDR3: TGTGCCAGCAGTGGTACCGGGACTCCTAAAGAGACCCAGTACTTC. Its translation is CASSGTGTPKETQYF.

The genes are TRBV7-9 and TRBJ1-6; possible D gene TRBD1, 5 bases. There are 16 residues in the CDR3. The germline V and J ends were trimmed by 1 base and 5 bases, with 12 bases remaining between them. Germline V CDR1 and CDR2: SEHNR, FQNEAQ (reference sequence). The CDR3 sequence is CASSLEWLGDNSPLHF. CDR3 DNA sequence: TGTGCCAGCAGCTTAGAATGGCTGGGGGATAATTCACCCCTCCACTTT.

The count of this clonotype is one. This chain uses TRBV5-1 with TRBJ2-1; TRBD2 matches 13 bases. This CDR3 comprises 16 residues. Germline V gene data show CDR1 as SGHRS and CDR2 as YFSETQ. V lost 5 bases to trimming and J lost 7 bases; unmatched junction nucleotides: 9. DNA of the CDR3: TGCGCCAGCAGTGGAGGACTAGCGGGAGTTATAAATGAGCAGTTCTTC. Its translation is CASSGGLAGVINEQFF.

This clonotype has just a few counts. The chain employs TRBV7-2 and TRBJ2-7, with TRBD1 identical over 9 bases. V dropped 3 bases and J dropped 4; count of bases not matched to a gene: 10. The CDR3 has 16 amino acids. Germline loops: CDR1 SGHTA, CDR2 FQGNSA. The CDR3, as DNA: TGTGCCAGCAGCTTCGACCGCGGGACAGGGTTTTACGAGCAGTACTTC. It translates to CASSFDRGTGFYEQYF.

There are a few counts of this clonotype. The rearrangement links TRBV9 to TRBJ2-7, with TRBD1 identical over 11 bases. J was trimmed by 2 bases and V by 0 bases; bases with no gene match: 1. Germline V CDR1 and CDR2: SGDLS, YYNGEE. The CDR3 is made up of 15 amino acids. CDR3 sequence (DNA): TGTGCCAGCAGCGTAGAGGGACAGGGGGCCTACGAGCAGTACTTC. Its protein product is CASSVEGQGAYEQYF. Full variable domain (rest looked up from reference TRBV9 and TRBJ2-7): DSGVTQTPKHLITATGQRVTLRCSPRSGDLSVYWYQQSLDQGLQFLIQYYNGEERAKGNILERFSAQQFPDLHSELNLSSLELGDSALYFCASSVEGQGAYEQYFGPGTRLTVT.

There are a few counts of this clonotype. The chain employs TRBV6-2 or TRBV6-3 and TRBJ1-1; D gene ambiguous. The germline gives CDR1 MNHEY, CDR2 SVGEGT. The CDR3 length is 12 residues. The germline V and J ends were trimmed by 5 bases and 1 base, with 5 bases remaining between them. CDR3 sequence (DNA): TGTGCCAGCAGTCGGGCGAACACTGAAGCTTTCTTT. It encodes CASSRANTEAFF.

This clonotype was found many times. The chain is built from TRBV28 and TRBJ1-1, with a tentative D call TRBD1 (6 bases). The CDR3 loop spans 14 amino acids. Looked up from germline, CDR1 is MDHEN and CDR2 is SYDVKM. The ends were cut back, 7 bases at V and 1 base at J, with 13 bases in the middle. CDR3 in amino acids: CASIQRTANTEAFF. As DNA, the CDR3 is TGTGCCAGCATCCAAAGGACAGCGAACACTGAAGCTTTCTTT.

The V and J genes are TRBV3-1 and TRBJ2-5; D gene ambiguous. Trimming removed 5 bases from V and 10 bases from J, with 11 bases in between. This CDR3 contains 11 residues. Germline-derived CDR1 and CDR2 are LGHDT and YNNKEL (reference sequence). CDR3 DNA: TGTGCCAGCAGCAATGGGGATAGCCAGTACTTC. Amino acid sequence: CASSNGDSQYF.

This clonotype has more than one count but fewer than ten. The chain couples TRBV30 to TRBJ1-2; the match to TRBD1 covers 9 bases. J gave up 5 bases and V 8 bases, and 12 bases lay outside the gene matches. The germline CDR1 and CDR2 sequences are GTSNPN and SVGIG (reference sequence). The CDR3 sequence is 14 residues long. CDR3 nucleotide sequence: TGTGCCCGGGGGACAGGGACAGTACTTTATGGCTACACCTTC. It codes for CARGTGTVLYGYTF.

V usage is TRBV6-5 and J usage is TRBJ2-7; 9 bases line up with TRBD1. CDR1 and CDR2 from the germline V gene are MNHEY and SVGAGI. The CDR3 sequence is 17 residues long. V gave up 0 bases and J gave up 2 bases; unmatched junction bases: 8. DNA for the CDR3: TGTGCCAGCAGTTACTCAAACCCCGGGACAGGGACCTACGAGCAGTACTTC. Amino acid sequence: CASSYSNPGTGTYEQYF.

This chain's CDR3 is CASSSGILGAKETQYF. The CDR3 nucleotides read TGCGCCAGCAGCTCCGGGATCCTGGGGGCCAAAGAGACCCAGTACTTC. J is TRBJ2-5 and V is TRBV5-1; D is possibly TRBD1 (6 bases). Trimming left V 3 bases short and J 3 bases short, with 18 bases between. From germline, CDR1 is SGHRS and CDR2 YFSETQ. This CDR3 contains 16 residues.

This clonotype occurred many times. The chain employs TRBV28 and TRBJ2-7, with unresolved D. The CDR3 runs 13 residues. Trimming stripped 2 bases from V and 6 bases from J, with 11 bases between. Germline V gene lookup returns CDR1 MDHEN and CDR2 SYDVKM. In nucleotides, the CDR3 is TGTGCCAGCAGTTTAATAGGATGGGCCGAGCAGTACTTC. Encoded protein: CASSLIGWAEQYF.

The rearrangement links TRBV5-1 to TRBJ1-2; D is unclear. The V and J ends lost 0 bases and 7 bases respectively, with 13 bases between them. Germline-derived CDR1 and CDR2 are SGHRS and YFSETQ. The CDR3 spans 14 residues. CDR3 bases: TGCGCCAGCAGCTTGGACAGATCCTTAGGTGGCTACACCTTC. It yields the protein CASSLDRSLGGYTF. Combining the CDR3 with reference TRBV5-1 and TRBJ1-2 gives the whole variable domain KAGVTQTPRYLIKTRGQQVTLSCSPISGHRSVSWYQQTPGQGLQFLFEYFSETQRNKGNFPGRFSGRQFSNSRSEMNVSTLELGDSALYLCASSLDRSLGGYTFGSGTRLTVV.

This CDR3 reads CASSLGTGVGLVLDEQYF. CDR3 bases: TGTGCCAGCAGTTTGGGGACAGGGGTAGGTTTGGTTCTCGACGAGCAGTACTTC. This sequence joins TRBV12-3 or TRBV12-4 and TRBJ2-7; 10 bases match TRBD1. CDR3 size: 18 residues. The ends lost 3 bases at V and 5 bases at J; junction bases unmatched: 16.

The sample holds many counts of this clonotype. CDR3 loop: CSATDSGRSSYEQYF. Here the CDR3 DNA reads TGCAGTGCTACCGATAGCGGGAGGTCCTCCTACGAGCAGTACTTC. The chain recombines TRBV20-1 with TRBJ2-7, with 10 positions matching TRBD2. This CDR3 is 15 amino acids long. J lost 0 bases, V lost 4 bases, and 6 bases had no gene match. Looked up from germline, CDR1 is DFQATT and CDR2 is SNEGSKA (reference sequence).

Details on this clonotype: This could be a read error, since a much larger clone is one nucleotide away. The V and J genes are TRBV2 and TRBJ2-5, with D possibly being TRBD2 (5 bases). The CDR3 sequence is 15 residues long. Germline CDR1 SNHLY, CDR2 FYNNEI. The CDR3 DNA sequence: TGTGTCAGCTGCGGTCGGGGTCTCTCAGGAGAGACCCAGTACTTC. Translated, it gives CVSCGRGLSGETQYF.